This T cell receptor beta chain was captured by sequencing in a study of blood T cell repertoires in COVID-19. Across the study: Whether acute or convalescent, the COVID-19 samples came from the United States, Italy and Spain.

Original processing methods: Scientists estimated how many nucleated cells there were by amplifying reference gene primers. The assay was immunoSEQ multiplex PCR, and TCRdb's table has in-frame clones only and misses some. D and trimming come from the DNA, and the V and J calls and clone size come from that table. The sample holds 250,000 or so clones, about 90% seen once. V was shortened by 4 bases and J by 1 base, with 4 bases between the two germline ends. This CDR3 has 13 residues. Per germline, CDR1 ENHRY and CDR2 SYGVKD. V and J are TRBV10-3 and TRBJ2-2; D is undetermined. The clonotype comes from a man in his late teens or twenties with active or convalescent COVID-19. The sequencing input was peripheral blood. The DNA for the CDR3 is TGTGCCATCAGTGGGCTGAACACCGGGGAGCTGTTTTTT. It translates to CAISGLNTGELFF.